The source of this TCR beta chain is a study of OX40 agonist ivuxolimab in advanced cancers. At the level of the study: Clinicians treated patients with ivuxolimab, an agonistic anti-OX40 (CD134) antibody. A male proportion of 82.7% was recorded, with mean age 60 years and range 23 to 79. Whole-study findings and limits: Both CD4+ and CD8+ T cell populations in blood had undergone clonal expansion by week 6 at 0.1 to 3.0 mg/kg.

Profiled with immunoSEQ multiplex PCR; TCRdb holds only in-frame clones, not every one. The data contain roughly 70,000 clones, roughly 85% of them singletons. CDR1 and CDR2 (germline): MNHEY, SMNVEV (reference sequence). This CDR3 has 15 amino acids. J was trimmed by 0 bases and V by 5 bases; bases with no gene match: 5. Note on this clone: The antigen is undetermined.

This sequence joins TRBV27 and TRBJ1-2, with 8 bases aligning to TRBD1. Sequencing used CD4+ or CD8+ T cells sorted from blood, obtained in a trial of the OX40 agonist ivuxolimab. The clonotype originates from an adult with an advanced solid tumor such as melanoma, head and neck, liver or kidney cancer. The CDR3 is CASSSTGGANYGYTF. CDR3 in DNA: TGTGCCAGCAGTAGCACAGGGGGGGCTAACTATGGCTACACCTTC.